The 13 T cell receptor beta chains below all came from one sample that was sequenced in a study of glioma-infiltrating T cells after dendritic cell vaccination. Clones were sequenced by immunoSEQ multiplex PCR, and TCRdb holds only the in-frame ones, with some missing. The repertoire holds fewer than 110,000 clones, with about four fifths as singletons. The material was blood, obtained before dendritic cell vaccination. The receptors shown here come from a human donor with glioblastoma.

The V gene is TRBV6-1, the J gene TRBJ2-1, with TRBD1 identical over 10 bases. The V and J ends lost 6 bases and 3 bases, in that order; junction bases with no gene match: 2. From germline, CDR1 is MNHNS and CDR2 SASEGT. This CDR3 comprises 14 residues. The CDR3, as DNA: TGTGCCAGCAGAGGACAGGGGGTCTACAATGAGCAGTTCTTC. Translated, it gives CASRGQGVYNEQFF.

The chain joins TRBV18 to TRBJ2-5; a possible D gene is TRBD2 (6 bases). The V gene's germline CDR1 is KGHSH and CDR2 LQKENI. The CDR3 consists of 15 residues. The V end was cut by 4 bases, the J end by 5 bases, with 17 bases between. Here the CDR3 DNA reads TGTGCCAGCTCACTCCACCTAGGGGAGGAGGAGACCCAGTACTTC. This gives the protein CASSLHLGEEETQYF.

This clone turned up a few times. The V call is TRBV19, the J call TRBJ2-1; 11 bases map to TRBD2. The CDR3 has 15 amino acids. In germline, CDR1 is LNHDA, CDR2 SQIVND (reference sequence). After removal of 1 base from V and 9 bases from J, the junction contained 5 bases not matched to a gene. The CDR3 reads CASSIAASGGSEQFF. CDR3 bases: TGTGCCAGTAGTATAGCCGCTAGCGGGGGGAGTGAGCAGTTCTTC. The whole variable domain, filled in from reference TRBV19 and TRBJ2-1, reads DGGITQSPKYLFRKEGQNVTLSCEQNLNHDAMYWYRQDPGQGLRLIYYSQIVNDFQKGDIAEGYSVSREKKESFPLTVTSAQKNPTAFYLCASSIAASGGSEQFFGPGTRLTVL.

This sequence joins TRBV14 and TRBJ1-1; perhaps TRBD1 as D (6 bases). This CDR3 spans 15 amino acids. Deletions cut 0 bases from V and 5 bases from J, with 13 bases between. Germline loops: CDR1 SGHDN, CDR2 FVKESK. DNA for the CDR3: TGTGCCAGCAGCCAAGATTTTGATAGGGGGACTGAAGCTTTCTTT. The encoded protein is CASSQDFDRGTEAFF. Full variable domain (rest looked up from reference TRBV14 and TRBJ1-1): EAGVTQFPSHSVIEKGQTVTLRCDPISGHDNLYWYRRVMGKEIKFLLHFVKESKQDESGMPNNRFLAERTGGTYSTLKVQPAELEDSGVYFCASSQDFDRGTEAFFGQGTRLTVV.

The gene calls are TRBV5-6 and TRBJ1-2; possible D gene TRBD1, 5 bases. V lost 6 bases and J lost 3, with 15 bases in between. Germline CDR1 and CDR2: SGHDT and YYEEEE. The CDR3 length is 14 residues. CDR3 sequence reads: CASTPSQADYGYTF. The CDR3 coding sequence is TGTGCCAGCACGCCGTCACAGGCGGACTATGGCTACACCTTC. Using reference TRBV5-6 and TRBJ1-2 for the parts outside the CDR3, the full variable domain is DAGVTQSPTHLIKTRGQQVTLRCSPKSGHDTVSWYQQALGQGPQFIFQYYEEEERQRGNFPDRFSGHQFPNYSSELNVNALLLGDSALYLCASTPSQADYGYTFGSGTRLTVV.

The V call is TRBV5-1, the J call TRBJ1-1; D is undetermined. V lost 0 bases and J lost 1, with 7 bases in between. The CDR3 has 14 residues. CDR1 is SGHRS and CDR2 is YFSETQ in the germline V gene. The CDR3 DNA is TGCGCCAGCAGCTTGGTCCGGGAGAACACTGAAGCTTTCTTT. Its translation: CASSLVRENTEAFF.

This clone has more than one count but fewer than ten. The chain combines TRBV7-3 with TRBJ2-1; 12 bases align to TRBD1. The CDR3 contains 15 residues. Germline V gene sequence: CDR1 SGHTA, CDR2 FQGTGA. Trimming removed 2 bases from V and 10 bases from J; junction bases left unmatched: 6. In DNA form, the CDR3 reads TGTGCCAGCAGCTTATCCGGGACAGGGGGCGGCGAGCAGTTCTTC. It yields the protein CASSLSGTGGGEQFF.

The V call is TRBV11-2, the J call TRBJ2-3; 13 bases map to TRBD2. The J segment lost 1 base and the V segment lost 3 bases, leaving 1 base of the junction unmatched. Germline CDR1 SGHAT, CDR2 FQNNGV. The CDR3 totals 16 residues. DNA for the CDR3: TGTGCCAGCAGCTTTACTAGCGGGGGGGGCACAGATACGCAGTATTTT. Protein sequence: CASSFTSGGGTDTQYF.

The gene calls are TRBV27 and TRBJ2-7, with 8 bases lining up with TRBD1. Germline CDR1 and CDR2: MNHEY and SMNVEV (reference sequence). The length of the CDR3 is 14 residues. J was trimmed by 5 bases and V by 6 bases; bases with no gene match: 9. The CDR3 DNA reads TGTGCCAGCAGAGGACAGGGTTATTCTCACGAGCAGTACTTC. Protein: CASRGQGYSHEQYF.

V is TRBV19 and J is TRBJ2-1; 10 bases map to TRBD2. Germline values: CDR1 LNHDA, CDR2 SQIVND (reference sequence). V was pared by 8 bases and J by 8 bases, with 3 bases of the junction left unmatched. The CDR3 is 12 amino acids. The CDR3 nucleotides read TGTGCCAGTTCAACTAGCGGGGATGAGCAGTTCTTC. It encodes CASSTSGDEQFF.

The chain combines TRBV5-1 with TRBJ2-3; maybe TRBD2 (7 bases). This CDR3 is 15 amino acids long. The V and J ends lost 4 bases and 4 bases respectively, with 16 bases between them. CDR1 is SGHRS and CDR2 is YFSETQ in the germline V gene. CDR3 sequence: CASSLRGGASDTQYF. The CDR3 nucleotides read TGCGCCAGCAGCCTGAGGGGGGGGGCATCAGATACGCAGTATTTT.

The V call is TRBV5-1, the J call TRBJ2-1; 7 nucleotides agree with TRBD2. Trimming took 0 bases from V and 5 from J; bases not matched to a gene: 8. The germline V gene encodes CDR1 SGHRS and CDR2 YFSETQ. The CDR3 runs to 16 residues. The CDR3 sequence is CASSLAPSGGDNEQFF. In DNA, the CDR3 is TGCGCCAGCAGCTTGGCGCCTAGCGGAGGCGACAATGAGCAGTTCTTC.

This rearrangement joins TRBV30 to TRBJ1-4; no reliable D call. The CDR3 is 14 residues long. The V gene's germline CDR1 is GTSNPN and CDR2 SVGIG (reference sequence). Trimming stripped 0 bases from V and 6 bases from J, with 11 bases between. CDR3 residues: CAWSVGSGYEKLFF. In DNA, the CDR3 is TGTGCCTGGAGTGTAGGATCCGGGTATGAAAAACTGTTTTTT. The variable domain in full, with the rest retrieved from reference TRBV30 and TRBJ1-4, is SQTIHQWPATLVQPVGSPLSLECTVEGTSNPNLYWYRQAAGRGLQLLFYSVGIGQISSEVPQNLSASRPQDRQFILSSKKLLLSDSGFYLCAWSVGSGYEKLFFGSGTQLSVL.